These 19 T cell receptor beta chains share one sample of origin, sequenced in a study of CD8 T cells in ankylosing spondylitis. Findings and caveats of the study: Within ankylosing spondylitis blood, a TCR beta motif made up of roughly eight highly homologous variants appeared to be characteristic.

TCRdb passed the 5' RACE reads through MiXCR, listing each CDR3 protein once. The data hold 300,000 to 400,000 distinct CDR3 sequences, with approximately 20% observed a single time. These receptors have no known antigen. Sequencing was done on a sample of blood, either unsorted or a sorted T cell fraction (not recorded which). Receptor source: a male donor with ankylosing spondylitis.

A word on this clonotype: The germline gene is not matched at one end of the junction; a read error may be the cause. The CDR3 protein is CASSLGIFGVKTEAFF. CDR3 nucleotides: TGTGCCAGCAGCTTGGGAATTTTTGGGGTGAAGACTGAAGCTTTCTTT. The chain uses TRBV5-6 and TRBJ1-1, with D unresolved. The CDR3 runs 16 residues. Germline CDR1 reads SGHDT; CDR2 reads YYEEEE.

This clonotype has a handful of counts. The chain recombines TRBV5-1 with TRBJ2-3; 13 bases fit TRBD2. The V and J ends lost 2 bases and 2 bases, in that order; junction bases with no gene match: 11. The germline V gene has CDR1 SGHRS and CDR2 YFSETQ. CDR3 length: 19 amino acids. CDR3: CASSFRRTSGRRATDTQYF. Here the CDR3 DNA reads TGCGCCAGCAGCTTCAGAAGGACTAGCGGGAGAAGGGCCACAGATACGCAGTATTTT.

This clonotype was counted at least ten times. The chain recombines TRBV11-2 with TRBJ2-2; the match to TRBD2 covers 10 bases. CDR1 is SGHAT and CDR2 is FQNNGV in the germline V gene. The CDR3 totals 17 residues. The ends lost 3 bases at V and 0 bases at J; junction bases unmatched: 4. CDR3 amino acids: CASSLTSGYANTGELFF. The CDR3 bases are TGTGCCAGCAGCTTGACTAGCGGGTATGCGAACACCGGGGAGCTGTTTTTT.

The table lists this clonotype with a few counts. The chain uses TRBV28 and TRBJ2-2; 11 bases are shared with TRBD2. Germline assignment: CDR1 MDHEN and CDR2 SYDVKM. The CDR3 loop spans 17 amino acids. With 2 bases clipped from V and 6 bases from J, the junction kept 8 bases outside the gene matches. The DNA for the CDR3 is TGTGCCAGCAGTTTAACTAGCGGGAGAATTGGCGCCGGGGAGCTGTTTTTT. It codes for CASSLTSGRIGAGELFF.

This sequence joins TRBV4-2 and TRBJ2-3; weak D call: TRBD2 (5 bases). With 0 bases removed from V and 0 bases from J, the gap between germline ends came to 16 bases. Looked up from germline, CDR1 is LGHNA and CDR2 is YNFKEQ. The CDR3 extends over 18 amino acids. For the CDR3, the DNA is TGTGCCAGCAGCCAAGATGTCATGGCGGGTGCTAGCACAGATACGCAGTATTTT. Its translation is CASSQDVMAGASTDTQYF.

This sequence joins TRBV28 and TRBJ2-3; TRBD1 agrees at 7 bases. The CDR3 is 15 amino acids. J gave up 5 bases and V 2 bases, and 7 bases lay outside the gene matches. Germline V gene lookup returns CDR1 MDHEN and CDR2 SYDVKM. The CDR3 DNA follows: TGTGCCAGCAGTTTACCCGGACAGGTAGGAGATACGCAGTATTTT. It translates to CASSLPGQVGDTQYF.

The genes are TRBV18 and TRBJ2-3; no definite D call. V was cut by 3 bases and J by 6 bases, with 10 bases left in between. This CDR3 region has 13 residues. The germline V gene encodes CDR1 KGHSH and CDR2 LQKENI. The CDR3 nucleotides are TGTGCCAGCTCACCTCAATGGGATGATACGCAGTATTTT. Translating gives CASSPQWDDTQYF.

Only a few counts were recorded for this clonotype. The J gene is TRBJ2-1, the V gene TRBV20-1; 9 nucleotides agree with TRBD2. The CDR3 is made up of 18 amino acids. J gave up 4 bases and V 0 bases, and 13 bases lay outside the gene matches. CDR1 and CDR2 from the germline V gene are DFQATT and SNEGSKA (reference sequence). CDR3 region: CSARDRGATSGLYNEQFF. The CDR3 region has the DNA TGCAGTGCTAGAGATCGTGGGGCGACTAGCGGATTATACAATGAGCAGTTCTTC.

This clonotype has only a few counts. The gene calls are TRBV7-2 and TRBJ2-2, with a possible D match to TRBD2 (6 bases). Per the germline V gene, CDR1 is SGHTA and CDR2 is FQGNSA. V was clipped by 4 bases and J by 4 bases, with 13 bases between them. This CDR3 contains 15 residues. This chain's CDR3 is CASSSDGTSTGELFF. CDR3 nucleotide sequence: TGTGCCAGCAGCTCTGACGGGACTTCCACCGGGGAGCTGTTTTTT.

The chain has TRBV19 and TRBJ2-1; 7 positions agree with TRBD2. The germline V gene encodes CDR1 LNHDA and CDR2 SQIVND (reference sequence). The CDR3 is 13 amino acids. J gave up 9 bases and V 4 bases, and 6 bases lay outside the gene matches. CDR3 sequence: CASSTVLASEQFF. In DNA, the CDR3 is TGTGCCAGTAGTACGGTACTAGCGTCTGAGCAGTTCTTC.

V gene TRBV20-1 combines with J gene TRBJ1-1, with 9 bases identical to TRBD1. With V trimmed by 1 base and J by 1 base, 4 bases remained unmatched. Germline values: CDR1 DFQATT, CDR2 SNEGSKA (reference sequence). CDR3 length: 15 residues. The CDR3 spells CSARGQGVWNTEAFF. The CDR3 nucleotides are TGCAGTGCTAGAGGACAGGGGGTCTGGAACACTGAAGCTTTCTTT.

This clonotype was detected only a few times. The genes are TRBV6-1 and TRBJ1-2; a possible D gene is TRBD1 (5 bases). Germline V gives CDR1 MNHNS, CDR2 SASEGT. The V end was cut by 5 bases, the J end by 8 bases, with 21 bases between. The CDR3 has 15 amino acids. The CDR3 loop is CASSPWDPEMGGYTF. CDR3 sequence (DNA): TGTGCCAGCAGTCCCTGGGACCCGGAAATGGGAGGCTACACCTTC.

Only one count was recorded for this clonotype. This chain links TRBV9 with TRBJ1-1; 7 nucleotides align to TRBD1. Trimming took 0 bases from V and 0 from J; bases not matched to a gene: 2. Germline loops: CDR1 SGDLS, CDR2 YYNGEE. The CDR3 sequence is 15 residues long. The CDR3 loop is CASSVVGTVNTEAFF. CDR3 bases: TGTGCCAGCAGCGTAGTAGGGACAGTGAACACTGAAGCTTTCTTT. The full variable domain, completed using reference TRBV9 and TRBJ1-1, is DSGVTQTPKHLITATGQRVTLRCSPRSGDLSVYWYQQSLDQGLQFLIQYYNGEERAKGNILERFSAQQFPDLHSELNLSSLELGDSALYFCASSVVGTVNTEAFFGQGTRLTVV.

Here the CDR3 reads CASKLENSPLHF. Here the CDR3 DNA reads TGTGCCAGCAAACTAGAGAATTCACCCCTCCACTTT. The V and J genes are TRBV28 and TRBJ1-6; D is ambiguous. Between the trimmed V and J ends, which lost 7 bases and 7 bases, there was a span of 8 bases. Germline loops: CDR1 MDHEN, CDR2 SYDVKM. The CDR3 contains 12 residues. The variable domain in full, completed from reference TRBV28 and TRBJ1-6, reads DVKVTQSSRYLVKRTGEKVFLECVQDMDHENMFWYRQDPGLGLRLIYFSYDVKMKEKGDIPEGYSVSREKKERFSLILESASTNQTSMYLCASKLENSPLHFGNGTRLTVT.

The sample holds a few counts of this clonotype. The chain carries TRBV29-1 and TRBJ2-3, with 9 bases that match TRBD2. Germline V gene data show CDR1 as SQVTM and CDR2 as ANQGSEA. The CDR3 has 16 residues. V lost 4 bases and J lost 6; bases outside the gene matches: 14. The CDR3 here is CSVGGSWREGRDTQYF. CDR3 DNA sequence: TGCAGCGTTGGAGGGTCCTGGCGGGAGGGACGGGATACGCAGTATTTT.

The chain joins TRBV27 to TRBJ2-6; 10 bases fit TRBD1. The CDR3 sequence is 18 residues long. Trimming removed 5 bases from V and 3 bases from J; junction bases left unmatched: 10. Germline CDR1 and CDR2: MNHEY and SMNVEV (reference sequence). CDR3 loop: CASSPGQGVMDGANVLTF. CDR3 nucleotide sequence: TGTGCCAGCAGTCCTGGACAGGGGGTGATGGATGGGGCCAACGTCCTGACTTTC.

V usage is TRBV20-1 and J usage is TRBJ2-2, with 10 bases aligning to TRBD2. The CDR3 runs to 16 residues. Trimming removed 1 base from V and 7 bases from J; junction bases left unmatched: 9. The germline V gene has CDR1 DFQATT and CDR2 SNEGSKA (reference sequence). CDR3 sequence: CSARASGRAGGGELFF. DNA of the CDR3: TGCAGTGCTAGAGCCAGCGGGAGGGCCGGCGGCGGGGAGCTGTTTTTT.

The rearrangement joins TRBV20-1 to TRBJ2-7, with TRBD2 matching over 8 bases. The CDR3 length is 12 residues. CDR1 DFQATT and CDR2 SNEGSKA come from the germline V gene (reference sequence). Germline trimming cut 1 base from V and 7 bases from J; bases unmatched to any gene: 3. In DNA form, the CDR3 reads TGCAGTGCTAGAGTTGGCGGGAGGGAGCAGTACTTC. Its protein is CSARVGGREQYF.

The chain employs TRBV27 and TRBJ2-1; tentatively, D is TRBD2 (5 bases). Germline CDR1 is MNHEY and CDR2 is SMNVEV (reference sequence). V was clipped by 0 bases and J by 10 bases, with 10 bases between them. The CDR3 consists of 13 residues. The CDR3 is CASSLSREREQFF. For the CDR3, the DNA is TGTGCCAGCAGTTTATCGAGGGAGAGGGAGCAGTTCTTC.